These 18 T cell receptor beta chains came from one sample sequenced in a study of response to subunit inactivated influenza vaccine. Via MiXCR, TCRdb re-called the RT-PCR reads, giving one row per CDR3 protein. The repertoire has 500,000 to 600,000 distinct CDR3 sequences, about 15% of them found once; the top ten carry around 10%. The input for sequencing was PBMCs from blood, taken roughly 12 days after vaccination. The receptors originated from a man in his forties or fifties who received an inactivated influenza vaccine.

This clonotype came up a few times. The chain couples TRBV11-2 to TRBJ2-1; 8 bases map to TRBD2. V gave up 5 bases and J gave up 7 bases; unmatched junction bases: 16. There are 17 residues in the CDR3. Germline CDR1 is SGHAT and CDR2 is FQNNGV. The CDR3 DNA is TGTGCCAGCAGCCTTAGGGTAGTAGCGGGGTACTTGAATGAGCAGTTCTTC. This gives the protein CASSLRVVAGYLNEQFF.

This chain uses TRBV28 with TRBJ2-6; 7 bases are shared with TRBD1. This CDR3 region has 17 residues. Looked up from germline, CDR1 is MDHEN and CDR2 is SYDVKM. V gave up 1 base and J gave up 0 bases; unmatched junction bases: 3. CDR3 protein: CASSLFDRVSGANVLTF. For the CDR3, the DNA is TGTGCCAGCAGTTTATTCGACAGGGTCTCTGGGGCCAACGTCCTGACTTTC.

In its sample, this clonotype was seen many times. The rearrangement joins TRBV7-6 to TRBJ1-1, with TRBD1 matching 7 bases. The CDR3 loop spans 16 amino acids. Per germline, CDR1 SGHVS and CDR2 FNYEAQ. The junction had 14 bases not matched to a gene; V was cut back by 4 bases and J by 6 bases. In DNA form, the CDR3 reads TGTGCCAGCAGCTCAGGGCCCACTATACAGGGGTCTGAAGCTTTCTTT. Its protein product is CASSSGPTIQGSEAFF. Supplemented by reference TRBV7-6 and TRBJ1-1, the full variable domain reads GAGVSQSPRYKVTKRGQDVALRCDPISGHVSLYWYRQALGQGPEFLTYFNYEAQQDKSGLPNDRFSAERPEGSISTLTIQRTEQRDSAMYRCASSSGPTIQGSEAFFGQGTRLTVV.

The chain uses TRBV3-1 and TRBJ1-1, with D possibly TRBD1 on 5 matching bases. In germline, CDR1 is LGHDT, CDR2 YNNKEL (reference sequence). This CDR3 spans 11 amino acids. Trimming cost V 10 bases and J 4 bases, with 10 bases left between them. CDR3 in DNA: TGTGCCACTCAGGGCGCCACTGAAGCTTTCTTT. This encodes CATQGATEAFF.

The J gene is TRBJ2-3, the V gene TRBV7-2; D ambiguous. The CDR3 extends over 16 amino acids. Germline assignment: CDR1 SGHTA and CDR2 FQGNSA. V lost 5 bases, J lost 0 bases, and 15 bases lay in between. CDR3 in amino acids: CASSPRRYSSTDTQYF. For the CDR3, the DNA is TGTGCCAGCAGCCCGAGACGGTACTCTAGCACAGATACGCAGTATTTT.

This rearrangement joins TRBV5-6 to TRBJ2-3, with TRBD2 matching 10 bases. V was pared by 3 bases and J by 7 bases, with 8 bases of the junction left unmatched. Germline-derived CDR1 and CDR2 are SGHDT and YYEEEE. The CDR3 spans 15 residues. CDR3 sequence reads: CASSSQRGGVNTQYF. The CDR3 bases are TGTGCCAGCAGCTCCCAGCGGGGGGGAGTAAATACGCAGTATTTT.

This clonotype has a count of ten or more. The chain employs TRBV28 and TRBJ1-6; D uncertain. The CDR3 spans 12 residues. The germline CDR1 and CDR2 sequences are MDHEN and SYDVKM. Trimming shortened V by 11 bases and J by 5 bases, and 10 bases separated the two germline ends. The CDR3 is CAGNGHNSPLHF. The DNA of the CDR3 is TGTGCCGGCAACGGCCATAATTCACCCCTCCACTTT.

This clonotype has just a few counts. At one end, the junction sequence differs from germline, possibly due to a read error. The chain carries TRBV5-1 and TRBJ2-2; D unclear. The CDR3 sequence is 15 residues long. CDR1 SGHRS and CDR2 YFSETQ come from the germline V gene. The CDR3 loop is CASSLDSWNSGELFF. The CDR3 DNA sequence: TGCGCCAGCAGCTTGGACAGTTGGAACTCCGGGGAGCTGTTTTTT.

The chain joins TRBV18 to TRBJ2-7; weak D call: TRBD1 (5 bases). V was clipped by 4 bases and J by 5 bases, with 21 bases between them. The germline V gene has CDR1 KGHSH and CDR2 LQKENI. The length of the CDR3 is 16 residues. CDR3 DNA sequence: TGTGCCAGCTCACTAACCTCTCCAGGGATAGTGAACGAGCAGTACTTC. Its translation is CASSLTSPGIVNEQYF.

The chain is built from TRBV9 and TRBJ2-7, with unresolved D. Trimming shortened V by 0 bases and J by 1 base, and 8 bases separated the two germline ends. Germline CDR1 reads SGDLS; CDR2 reads YYNGEE. The CDR3 is 14 amino acids. CDR3 bases: TGTGCCAGCAGCGTAGATCTGGTATCCTACGAGCAGTACTTC. Its translation is CASSVDLVSYEQYF.

The table lists this clonotype with a few counts. This chain links TRBV7-2 with TRBJ2-1, with a tentative D call TRBD2 (5 bases). Deletions cut 8 bases from V and 0 bases from J, with 17 bases between. CDR3 length: 16 amino acids. Germline V gene data show CDR1 as SGHTA and CDR2 as FQGNSA. The CDR3 nucleotides are TGTGCCAGCGGAACGGGAAGGAGGAGCTCCTACAATGAGCAGTTCTTC. It specifies CASGTGRRSSYNEQFF.

The table lists this clonotype with a few counts. The chain employs TRBV25-1 and TRBJ2-3, with 11 bases that match TRBD2. After removal of 5 bases from V and 6 bases from J, the junction contained 4 bases not matched to a gene. Germline CDR1 reads MGHDK; CDR2 reads SYGVNS. The CDR3 totals 14 residues. Written as DNA, the CDR3 is TGTGCCAGCAGTTCTAGCGGGAGGTTGGATACGCAGTATTTT. Protein sequence: CASSSSGRLDTQYF.

This clonotype was observed a few times. This chain joins TRBV29-1 and TRBJ2-7, with 7 bases fitting TRBD1. CDR3 size: 13 residues. With 1 base clipped from V and 9 bases from J, the junction kept 9 bases outside the gene matches. Germline CDR1 reads SQVTM; CDR2 reads ANQGSEA. In DNA form, the CDR3 reads TGCAGCGTTGAAGGGACAGGACCTTTTCCGCAGTACTTC. This gives the protein CSVEGTGPFPQYF.

In this sample, this clonotype turned up many times. The J gene is TRBJ2-5, the V gene TRBV5-1; a weak D match, TRBD1 (6 bases). The CDR3 is made up of 13 amino acids. Germline CDR1 is SGHRS and CDR2 is YFSETQ. The V end lost 4 bases, the J end lost 2 bases, and 9 bases lay between the germline ends. For the CDR3, the DNA is TGCGCCAGCAGCGGACAGCTACAAGAGACCCAGTACTTC. It is translated as CASSGQLQETQYF. The whole variable domain, remainder taken from reference TRBV5-1 and TRBJ2-5, is KAGVTQTPRYLIKTRGQQVTLSCSPISGHRSVSWYQQTPGQGLQFLFEYFSETQRNKGNFPGRFSGRQFSNSRSEMNVSTLELGDSALYLCASSGQLQETQYFGPGTRLLVL.

This clonotype has a handful of counts. The chain has TRBV28 and TRBJ2-1, with 7 bases lining up with TRBD1. The CDR3 length is 15 residues. Trimming cost V 6 bases and J 5 bases; bases outside gene matches: 10. Germline V lookup: CDR1 MDHEN, CDR2 SYDVKM. CDR3 protein: CASRAPGQPNNEQFF. As DNA, the CDR3 is TGTGCCAGCAGAGCCCCGGGACAGCCGAACAATGAGCAGTTCTTC.

The genes are TRBV5-4 and TRBJ2-5, with 12 bases matching TRBD2. With V trimmed by 0 bases and J by 3 bases, 6 bases remained unmatched. The CDR3 sequence is 17 residues long. Germline CDR1 is SGHNT and CDR2 is YYREEE (reference sequence). CDR3 sequence reads: CASSLGPTSGGEETQYF. Written as DNA, the CDR3 is TGTGCCAGCAGCTTGGGGCCGACTAGCGGGGGAGAAGAGACCCAGTACTTC.

This clonotype has more than one count but fewer than ten. The chain couples TRBV20-1 to TRBJ2-6, with 8 bases that match TRBD1. The CDR3 has 17 residues. The germline V gene encodes CDR1 DFQATT and CDR2 SNEGSKA (reference sequence). Trimming removed 5 bases from V and 2 bases from J; junction bases left unmatched: 11. Here the CDR3 DNA reads TGCAGTGCTCTCCGACAGGGGAAGAACCCTGGGGCCAACGTCCTGACTTTC. Protein sequence: CSALRQGKNPGANVLTF.

This clonotype was counted between two and nine times. The V call is TRBV4-3, the J call TRBJ2-5, with D perhaps TRBD1 (5 bases). CDR3 length equals 14 residues. Per the germline V gene, CDR1 is LGHNA and CDR2 is YSLEER. V was trimmed by 1 base and J by 3 bases, leaving 9 bases between them. Here the CDR3 DNA reads TGCGCCAGCAGCCAAGGGGTCAGGGAAGAGACCCAGTACTTC. Its translation: CASSQGVREETQYF.